Detailed here is one T cell receptor (beta chain). What it recognizes is unknown. V was pared by 5 bases and J by 4 bases, with 13 bases between. This CDR3 contains 14 residues. Looked up from germline, CDR1 is SGHVS and CDR2 is FQNEAQ. Expressed TCRB transcripts were sequenced after all isolated RNA was converted to cDNA. Libraries were prepared by immunoSEQ multiplex PCR; TCRdb keeps only in-frame clonotypes and omits some of them. The table includes under 950,000 clones, around a sixth detected once. The record originates from a study of beta chain features in type 1 diabetes. General observations from the study: Moderate yet significant TCRB CDR3 shortening was seen in Type 1 diabetes patients in all four CD4+ subsets.

The chain employs TRBV7-8 and TRBJ2-3, with D tentatively TRBD2 (6 bases). This TCR was recovered from a woman aged 18-29 years in good health. Sequencing used naive CD4+ T cells from blood. The chain's CDR3 is CASSPLAYPDTQYF. The CDR3 coding sequence is TGTGCCAGCAGCCCGCTAGCGTATCCAGATACGCAGTATTTT.